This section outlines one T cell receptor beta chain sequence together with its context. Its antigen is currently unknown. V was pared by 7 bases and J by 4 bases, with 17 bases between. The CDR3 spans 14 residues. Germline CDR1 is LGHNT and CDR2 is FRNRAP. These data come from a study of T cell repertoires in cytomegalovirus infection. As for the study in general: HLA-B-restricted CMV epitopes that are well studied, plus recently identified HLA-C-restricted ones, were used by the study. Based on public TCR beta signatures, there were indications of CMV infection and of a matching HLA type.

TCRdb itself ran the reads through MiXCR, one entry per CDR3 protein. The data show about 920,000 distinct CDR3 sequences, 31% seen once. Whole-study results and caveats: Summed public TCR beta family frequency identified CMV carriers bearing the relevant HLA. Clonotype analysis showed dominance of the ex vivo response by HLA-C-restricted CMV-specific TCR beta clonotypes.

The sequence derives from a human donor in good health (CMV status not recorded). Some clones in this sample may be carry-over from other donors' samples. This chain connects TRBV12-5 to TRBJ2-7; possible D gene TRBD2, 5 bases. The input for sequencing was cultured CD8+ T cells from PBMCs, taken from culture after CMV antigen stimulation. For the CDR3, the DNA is TGTGCTAGTGAAGAGCGGTGGGCCACGTACGAGCAGTACGTC. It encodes CASEERWATYEQYV.